This T cell receptor beta chain comes out of a study of tumour-infiltrating T cells in Burkitt lymphoma. Looking at the study overall: Repertoire clonality predicted overall and progression-free survival.

Assay: immunoSEQ multiplex PCR; the TCRdb copy retains only in-frame clones and omits some. The data contain 3,500 to 4,500 clones, 84% of them singletons. The germline V and J ends were trimmed by 4 bases and 1 base, with 13 bases remaining between them. From germline, CDR1 is MNHNS and CDR2 SASEGT. The CDR3 is made up of 15 amino acids. This TCR was recovered from a human donor with diffuse large B-cell lymphoma. Some clones in this sample may be carry-over from other donors' samples. The source material was tumor tissue. The chain recombines TRBV6-1 with TRBJ1-1, with a possible D match to TRBD1 (5 bases). The CDR3 sequence is CASSARGIGNTEAFF. The CDR3 DNA reads TGTGCCAGCAGTGCCCGGGGGATCGGGAACACTGAAGCTTTCTTT.